These T cell receptor beta chains were read from a single sample in a study of shared clonotypes between healthy human individuals. Only in-frame clones appear in the TCRdb table, and some are missing; sequencing was by immunoSEQ multiplex PCR. The sample has about 1,900,000 clones; approximately 94% are singletons. Sequencing was done on a sample of naive CD8+ T cells sorted from blood. Source of these receptors: a man aged 18-30 years in good health. Each CDR3 is given with its conserved first and last residue. D genes are given only for firm matches. Size is omitted from some rows. Given values are once, few, many or a class for expanded clones.

V gene	D gene	clone size	J gene	CDR3 DNA	CDR3 protein
TRBV11-2	.	.	TRBJ2-5	TGTGCCAGCAGCTTCCCGGGGGAAGAGACCCAGTACTTC	CASSFPGEETQYF
TRBV23-1	.	.	TRBJ1-4	TGCGCCAGTCCTCCCGGGAGGGTAGGTGAAAAACTGTTTTTT	CASPPGRVGEKLFF
TRBV11-3	.	.	TRBJ2-5	TGTGCCAGCAGCGGGTGGGGCCAGGAGACCCAGTACTTC	CASSGWGQETQYF
TRBV9	.	.	TRBJ1-5	TGTGCCAGCAGCGTAGGAGGGTCTAATCAGCCCCAGCATTTT	CASSVGGSNQPQHF
TRBV19	.	.	TRBJ2-7	TGTGCCAGTAGTCTGGGGGCCTACTACGAGCAGTACTTC	CASSLGAYYEQYF
TRBV9	TRBD1	.	TRBJ2-2	TGTGCCAGCAGCCTCAAGACAGGGTACACCGGGGAGCTGTTTTTT	CASSLKTGYTGELFF
TRBV28	.	.	TRBJ2-5	TGTGCCAGCACTCAGTTTGGGGCAGGGGAAGAGACCCAGTACTTC	CASTQFGAGEETQYF
TRBV29-1	TRBD1	.	TRBJ1-2	TGCAGCGTTGAAGACGGGGGTACCAGGGGGTCTGTCGGAGGCTACACCTTC	CSVEDGGTRGSVGGYTF
TRBV11-2	.	.	TRBJ2-1	TGTGCCAGCAGCTTGGAGGGAAATGAGCAGTTCTTC	CASSLEGNEQFF
TRBV9	.	.	TRBJ1-5	TGTGCCAGCAGCGTAGGGGGACGATTCACCTATAGCAATCAGCCCCAGCATTTT	CASSVGGRFTYSNQPQHF
TRBV28	.	.	TRBJ2-5	TGTGCCAGCAGTTTTTATGAGGGAATGGGCGAGACCCAGTACTTC	CASSFYEGMGETQYF
TRBV5-1	TRBD1	.	TRBJ2-7	TGCGCCAGCAGCTTGAGGACAGGGGGCGACGACGAGCAGTACTTC	CASSLRTGGDDEQYF
TRBV4-3	.	.	TRBJ2-7	TGCGCCAGCAGCCAAGGGGATAGCGCCACCTACGAGCAGTACTTC	CASSQGDSATYEQYF
TRBV5-1	.	.	TRBJ2-3	TGCGCCAGCAGCTTAGCAGTGGGAGATACGCAGTATTTT	CASSLAVGDTQYF
TRBV10-3	.	.	TRBJ2-1	TGTGCCATCACCGGGGGATATGAGCAGTTCTTC	CAITGGYEQFF
TRBV10-3	.	.	TRBJ2-7	TGTGCCATCAGTGAGTCCTCCTCCTTGGGCTCCTACGAGCAGTACTTC	CAISESSSLGSYEQYF
TRBV30	TRBD1	.	TRBJ2-5	TGTGCCTGGAATTACGGGACAGACCAAGAGACCCAGTACTTC	CAWNYGTDQETQYF
TRBV5-1	TRBD2	.	TRBJ2-7	TGCGCCAGCAGCTTGCGGGCTAGCGGGACGATGGCCTACGAGCAGTACTTC	CASSLRASGTMAYEQYF
TRBV11-2	.	.	TRBJ2-1	TGTGCCAGCAGCCGTCCCCTAACCTACAATGAGCAGTTCTTC	CASSRPLTYNEQFF
TRBV29-1	.	.	TRBJ1-2	TGCAGCGTTGAAGATAGGAACTCAAACTATGGCTACACCTTC	CSVEDRNSNYGYTF
TRBV29-1	TRBD2	.	TRBJ2-7	TGCAGCGTCCTAGCGGGACTATACTACGAGCAGTACTTC	CSVLAGLYYEQYF
TRBV4-1	TRBD2	.	TRBJ2-1	TGCGCCAGCAGCCAGGCGACTAGCGGCCATTACAATGAGCAGTTCTTC	CASSQATSGHYNEQFF
TRBV9	TRBD1	.	TRBJ1-6	TGTGCCAGCAGTACAGGGGCTCAATCACCCCTCCACTTT	CASSTGAQSPLHF
TRBV13	TRBD2	.	TRBJ2-7	TGTGCCAGCAGCCAAAGGAACGGGGGGGCCCCTGGTTACGAGCAGTACTTC	CASSQRNGGAPGYEQYF
TRBV27	TRBD2	.	TRBJ2-7	TGTGCCAGCAGCCGACTAGCGGGAGGTTACGAGCAGTACTTC	CASSRLAGGYEQYF
TRBV7-9	TRBD1	.	TRBJ1-4	TGTGCCAGCACGACAGGGGTTGATGAAAAACTGTTTTTT	CASTTGVDEKLFF
TRBV7-9	.	.	TRBJ2-3	TGTGCCAGCAGCTTAAACATTTTAGATCAGCAGTATTTT	CASSLNILDQQYF
TRBV4-1	.	.	TRBJ1-1	TGCGCCAGCAGCCAAGCCGGGCTGCCCACTGAAGCTTTCTTT	CASSQAGLPTEAFF
TRBV5-6	.	.	TRBJ2-7	TGTGCCAGCAGCTTCTGGCAAAGGGACGAGCAGTACTTC	CASSFWQRDEQYF
TRBV18	.	.	TRBJ2-3	TGTGCCAGCTCACCACTAATGCAGCAGGAAGGGGTTAGCGCAGATACGCAGTATTTT	CASSPLMQQEGVSADTQYF
TRBV27	.	.	TRBJ2-3	TGTGCCAGCGCCTCGACTACTCCTATTAGTGTAGATACGCAGTATTTT	CASASTTPISVDTQYF
TRBV30	.	.	TRBJ1-1	TGTGCCTGGACAGGGGCGAACACTGAAGCTTTCTTT	CAWTGANTEAFF
TRBV4-3	TRBD2	.	TRBJ2-1	TGCGCCAGCAGCCAAGATTCGTCGAGCGGGAGCAACAATGAGCAGTTCTTC	CASSQDSSSGSNNEQFF
TRBV5-6	TRBD2	.	TRBJ2-7	TGTGCCAGCAGCTTGGCCGGGGGGAACTACGAGCAGTACTTC	CASSLAGGNYEQYF
TRBV5-6	TRBD1	.	TRBJ1-6	TGTGCCAGCAGCGGGGCAGGGGGCTATAATTCACCCCTCCACTTT	CASSGAGGYNSPLHF
TRBV9	TRBD2	.	TRBJ2-5	TGTGCCAGCAGCCCCGAGGTAGCGGGATCCCTTTTCGACCAAGAGACCCAGTACTTC	CASSPEVAGSLFDQETQYF
TRBV27	.	.	TRBJ2-7	TGTGCCAGCAGACCCCTCGAAGTAGCCCACGAGCAGTACTTC	CASRPLEVAHEQYF
TRBV5-4	TRBD1	.	TRBJ1-5	TGTGCCAGCAGCCAGGGGGGCGACAGCAATCAGCCCCAGCATTTT	CASSQGGDSNQPQHF
TRBV13	TRBD2	.	TRBJ2-1	TGTGCCAGCAGCTTAATGGGCGGGAGCTACAATGAGCAGTTCTTC	CASSLMGGSYNEQFF
TRBV19	TRBD1	.	TRBJ1-1	TGTGCCAGTAGTTCCAGGACAGGGGGCACTGAAGCTTTCTTT	CASSSRTGGTEAFF
TRBV7-9	.	once	TRBJ1-2	TGTGCCAGCAGCTTAACTGAGATTAACTATGGCTACACCTTC	CASSLTEINYGYTF
TRBV14	TRBD2	.	TRBJ2-1	TGTGCCAGCAGCCAACATTTAGCGGGAGCTAATGAGCAGTTCTTC	CASSQHLAGANEQFF
TRBV29-1	.	.	TRBJ2-7	TGCAGCGTTGAAGCCGGTAGCGCCTACGAGCAGTACTTC	CSVEAGSAYEQYF
TRBV14	.	.	TRBJ2-3	TGTGCCAGCAGCCAAGGACACCCAGATACGCAGTATTTT	CASSQGHPDTQYF
TRBV5-8	TRBD1	.	TRBJ1-2	TGTGCCAGCAGCTTGGGGGACAGTAACTATGGCTACACCTTC	CASSLGDSNYGYTF
TRBV7-9	.	.	TRBJ1-3	TGTGCCAGCAGCCTACAAGCTAGCCTCGGAAACACCATATATTTT	CASSLQASLGNTIYF
TRBV5-6	TRBD1	.	TRBJ1-1	TGTGCCAGCAGCCCGGGGGACAGTCCTGAAGCTTTCTTT	CASSPGDSPEAFF
TRBV2	.	.	TRBJ1-5	TGTGCCAGCAGTTCCGGGACCTTCGGCAATCAGCCCCAGCATTTT	CASSSGTFGNQPQHF
TRBV5-6	TRBD1	.	TRBJ1-5	TGTGCCAGCAGCTTGGCCGGGACAGGGGGCCCGGAGCCCCAGCATTTT	CASSLAGTGGPEPQHF
TRBV2	.	.	TRBJ1-5	TGTGCCAGCAGCATCGGAGGGGTGGTTCAGCCCCAGCATTTT	CASSIGGVVQPQHF
TRBV18	TRBD1	.	TRBJ2-7	TGTGCCAGCTCCCGGGACAGTCCCTACGAGCAGTACTTC	CASSRDSPYEQYF
TRBV5-1	.	.	TRBJ1-1	TGCGCCAGCAGCTTGGTGTCCAAGGGAGGGAGTGAAGCTTTCTTT	CASSLVSKGGSEAFF
TRBV27	.	.	TRBJ1-1	TGTGCCAGCAGTTTATCCCGGGGAGGGGGCACTGAAGCTTTCTTT	CASSLSRGGGTEAFF
TRBV11-2	.	.	TRBJ2-7	TGTGCCAGCAGCCCTCCGGACGGGATGTCCTACGAGCAGTACTTC	CASSPPDGMSYEQYF
TRBV5-1	TRBD2	.	TRBJ2-3	TGCGCCAGCAGCCCCCGGACTAGCGGGATCGCTGCAGATACGCAGTATTTT	CASSPRTSGIAADTQYF